What follows are 8 T cell receptor beta chains derived from one specimen sequenced in a study of TIL therapy for anti-PD-1-resistant metastatic lung cancer. The libraries were made with immunoSEQ v3. Some clones are missing from TCRdb's copy, which holds only in-frame ones; the method was immunoSEQ multiplex PCR. In the table there are more than 25,000 clones, 55% to 75% of which are singletons. Time point noted: pre-treatment sample, taken before nivolumab and TIL therapy. Most excised metastases sampled were pleural nodules or supraclavicular lymph nodes. This specimen consisted of tumor tissue, obtained at baseline. These TCRs come from a person aged 25-80 years with non-small cell lung cancer.

The chain links TRBV7-2 to TRBJ2-7; D gene ambiguous. V gave up 5 bases and J gave up 5 bases, with 16 bases separating them. CDR3 size: 14 residues. Germline CDR1 SGHTA, CDR2 FQGNSA. For the CDR3, the DNA is TGTGCCAGCAGCCTAGGTCTTCCATCTCACGAGCAGTACTTC. It yields the protein CASSLGLPSHEQYF.

The chain couples TRBV7-2 to TRBJ1-3; 7 bases fit TRBD1. The germline V gene encodes CDR1 SGHTA and CDR2 FQGNSA. This CDR3 comprises 15 residues. The ends lost 2 bases at V and 2 bases at J; junction bases unmatched: 3. The CDR3 DNA reads as TGTGCCAGCAGCTTAAACAGGGGCACTGGAAACACCATATATTTT. Translating it yields CASSLNRGTGNTIYF.

J is TRBJ2-7 and V is TRBV7-2, with 11 bases identical to TRBD1. The CDR3 is made up of 15 amino acids. Trimming at V came to 5 bases and at J to 3 bases, leaving 6 bases not matched to a gene. CDR1 and CDR2 (germline): SGHTA, FQGNSA. For the CDR3, the DNA is TGTGCCAGCAGCCTAGGGGGGACAGGGGGCTACGAGCAGTACTTC. Translating gives CASSLGGTGGYEQYF.

The chain joins TRBV4-1 to TRBJ1-5, with D hard to call. CDR1 is MGHRA, CDR2 YSYEKL, per germline. This CDR3 comprises 19 residues. The V end lost 0 bases, the J end lost 0 bases, and 18 bases lay between the germline ends. The chain's CDR3 is CASSQDLQEAEYSNQPQHF. CDR3 sequence (DNA): TGCGCCAGCAGCCAAGATCTGCAGGAAGCGGAATATAGCAATCAGCCCCAGCATTTT.

The chain has TRBV6-5 and TRBJ2-1, with D perhaps matching TRBD1 or TRBD2 (5 bases each). There are 13 residues in the CDR3. From germline, CDR1 is MNHEY and CDR2 SVGAGI. The V end was cut by 6 bases, the J end by 5 bases, with 11 bases between. Written as DNA, the CDR3 is TGTGCCAGCAGGTCCGGGGCAAACAATGAGCAGTTCTTC. This codes for CASRSGANNEQFF.

The chain employs TRBV6-5 and TRBJ1-2; D not resolved. Germline V gene data show CDR1 as MNHEY and CDR2 as SVGAGI. Trimming removed 6 bases at V and 4 bases at J, with 12 bases between. This CDR3 spans 13 amino acids. The CDR3 loop reads CASRPRNLYGYTF. CDR3 DNA sequence: TGTGCCAGCAGACCCCGAAACCTCTATGGCTACACCTTC.

This clone was seen only a few times. J is TRBJ1-1 and V is TRBV4-1; possible D gene TRBD1, 5 bases. CDR3 length: 14 amino acids. Germline V gene data show CDR1 as MGHRA and CDR2 as YSYEKL. Trimming pared 3 bases from V and 1 base from J, leaving 9 bases between. The CDR3 spells CASSHLTGNTEAFF. CDR3 sequence (DNA): TGCGCCAGCAGCCACCTAACAGGGAACACTGAAGCTTTCTTT.

The rearrangement uses TRBV4-3 and TRBJ2-7; perhaps TRBD1 as D (9 bases). Per germline, CDR1 LGHNA and CDR2 YSLEER. CDR3 length: 17 amino acids. V shed 0 bases and J shed 0 bases, with 15 bases lying between them. The CDR3 coding sequence is TGCGCCAGCAGCCAAGAGGGGACAGGGACTAGCTCCTACGAGCAGTACTTC. This codes for CASSQEGTGTSSYEQYF.